This T cell receptor (beta chain) comes out of a study of CXCR3-negative and CXCR3-positive naive CD8 T cells. All TRB cDNA libraries came from 5' RACE performed with UMI labels. TCRdb reprocessed the 5' RACE reads and stores each CDR3 protein as one record, lacking DNA. The listing contains over 35,000 distinct CDR3 sequences. Notes on this clonotype: Its cognate antigen is unknown.

Naive CD8+ T cells showed CD45RO-CCR7+CD27+CD95-. CDR1 and CDR2 (germline): MDHEN, SYDVKM. The CDR3 spans 13 residues. General study results and limits: Naive CXCR3-positive and CXCR3-negative cells shared similar TRBV-TRBJ usage, unlike memory cells. Comparably high diversity was seen in both naive subsets, and much lower diversity in memory CD8+ cells.

The chain joins TRBV28 to TRBJ2-5; no DNA is available, so the TRBD2 call from TCRdb remains unchecked. The sequence was collected from a human donor in good health. Some clones in this sample may be carry-over from other donors' samples. Source material: naive CXCR3- CD8+ T cells from blood. The subset is: CD45RO-CCR7+CD27+CD95- naive CD8+ T cells lacking CXCR3 (TNR3-). CDR3 amino acids: CASNPPESETQYF.